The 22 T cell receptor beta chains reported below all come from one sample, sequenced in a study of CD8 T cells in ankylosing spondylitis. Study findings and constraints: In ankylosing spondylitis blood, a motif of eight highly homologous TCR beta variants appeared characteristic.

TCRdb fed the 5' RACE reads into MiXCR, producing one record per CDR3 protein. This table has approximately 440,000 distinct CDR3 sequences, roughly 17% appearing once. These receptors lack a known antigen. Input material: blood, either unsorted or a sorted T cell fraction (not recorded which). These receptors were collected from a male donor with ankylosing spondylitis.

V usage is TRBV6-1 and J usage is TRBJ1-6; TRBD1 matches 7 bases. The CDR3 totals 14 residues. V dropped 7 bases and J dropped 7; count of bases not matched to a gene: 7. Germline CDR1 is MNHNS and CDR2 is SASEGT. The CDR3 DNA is TGTGCCAGCACCTCAGGGGGGGGGAATTCACCCCTCCACTTT. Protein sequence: CASTSGGGNSPLHF.

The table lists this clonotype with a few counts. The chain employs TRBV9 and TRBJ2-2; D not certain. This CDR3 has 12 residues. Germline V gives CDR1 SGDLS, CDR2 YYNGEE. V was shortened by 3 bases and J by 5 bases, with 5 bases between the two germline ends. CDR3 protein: CASSGQTGELFF. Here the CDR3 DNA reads TGTGCCAGCAGCGGACAAACCGGGGAGCTGTTTTTT.

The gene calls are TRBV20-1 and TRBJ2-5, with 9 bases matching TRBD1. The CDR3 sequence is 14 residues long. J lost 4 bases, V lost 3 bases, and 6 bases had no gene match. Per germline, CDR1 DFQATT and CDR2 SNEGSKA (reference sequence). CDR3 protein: CSASRTGVRETQYF. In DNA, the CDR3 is TGCAGTGCTAGTAGGACAGGGGTGCGAGAGACCCAGTACTTC.

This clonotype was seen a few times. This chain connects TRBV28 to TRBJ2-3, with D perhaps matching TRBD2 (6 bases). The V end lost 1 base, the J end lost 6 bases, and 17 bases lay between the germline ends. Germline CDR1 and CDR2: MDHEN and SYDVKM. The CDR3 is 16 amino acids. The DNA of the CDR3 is TGTGCCAGCAGTTTATTAGTATCGGGAGATGGGGATACGCAGTATTTT. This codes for CASSLLVSGDGDTQYF.

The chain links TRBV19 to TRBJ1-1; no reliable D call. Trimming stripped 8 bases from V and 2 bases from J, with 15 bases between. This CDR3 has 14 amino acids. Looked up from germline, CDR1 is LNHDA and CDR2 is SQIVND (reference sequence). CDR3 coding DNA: TGTGCCAGTGCGCTGGGGAGACGCAACACTGAAGCTTTCTTT. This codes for CASALGRRNTEAFF. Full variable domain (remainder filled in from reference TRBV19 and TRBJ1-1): DGGITQSPKYLFRKEGQNVTLSCEQNLNHDAMYWYRQDPGQGLRLIYYSQIVNDFQKGDIAEGYSVSREKKESFPLTVTSAQKNPTAFYLCASALGRRNTEAFFGQGTRLTVV.

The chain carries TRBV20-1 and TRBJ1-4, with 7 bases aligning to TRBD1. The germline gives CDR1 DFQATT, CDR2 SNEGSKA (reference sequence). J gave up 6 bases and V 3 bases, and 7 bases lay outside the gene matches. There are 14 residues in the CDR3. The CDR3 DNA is TGCAGTGCTAGGGCGACAGGGCGGTATGAAAAACTGTTTTTT. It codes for CSARATGRYEKLFF.

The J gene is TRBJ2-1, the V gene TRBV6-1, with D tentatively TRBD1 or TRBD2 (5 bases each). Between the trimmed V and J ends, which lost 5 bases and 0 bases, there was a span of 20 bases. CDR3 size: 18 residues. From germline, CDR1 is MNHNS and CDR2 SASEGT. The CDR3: CASSRAGTQLSSYNEQFF. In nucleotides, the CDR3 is TGTGCCAGCAGTAGAGCCGGGACCCAACTTAGCTCCTACAATGAGCAGTTCTTC.

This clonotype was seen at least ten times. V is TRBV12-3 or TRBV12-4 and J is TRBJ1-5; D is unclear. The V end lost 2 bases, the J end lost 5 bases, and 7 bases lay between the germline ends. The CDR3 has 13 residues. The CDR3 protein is CASSLNRDQPQHF. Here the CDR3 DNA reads TGTGCCAGCAGTTTAAACCGAGATCAGCCCCAGCATTTT.

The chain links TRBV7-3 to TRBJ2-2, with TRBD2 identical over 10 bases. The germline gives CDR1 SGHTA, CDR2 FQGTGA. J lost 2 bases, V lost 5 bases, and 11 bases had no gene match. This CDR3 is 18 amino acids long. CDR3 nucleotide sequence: TGTGCCAGCAGCCGCAAGGGGGGACTAGCGACTAACACCGGGGAGCTGTTTTTT. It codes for CASSRKGGLATNTGELFF.

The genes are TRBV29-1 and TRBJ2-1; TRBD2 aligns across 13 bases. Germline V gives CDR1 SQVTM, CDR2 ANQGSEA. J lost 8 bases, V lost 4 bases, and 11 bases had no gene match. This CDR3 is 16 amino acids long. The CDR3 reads CSVARLAGGRGYEQFF. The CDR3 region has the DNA TGCAGCGTTGCCCGACTAGCGGGGGGCCGGGGATATGAGCAGTTCTTC.

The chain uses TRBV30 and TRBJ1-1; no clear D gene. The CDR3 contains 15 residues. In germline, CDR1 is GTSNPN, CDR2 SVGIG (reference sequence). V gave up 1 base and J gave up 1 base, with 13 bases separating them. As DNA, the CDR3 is TGTGCCTGGAGTGGGAGTCAAACCGGGAACACTGAAGCTTTCTTT. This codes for CAWSGSQTGNTEAFF.

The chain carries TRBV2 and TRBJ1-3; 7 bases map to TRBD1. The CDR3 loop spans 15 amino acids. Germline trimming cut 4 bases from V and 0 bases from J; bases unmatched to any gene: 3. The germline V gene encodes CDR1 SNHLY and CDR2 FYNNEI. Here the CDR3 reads CASSAGQSSGNTIYF. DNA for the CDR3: TGTGCCAGCAGTGCGGGACAGAGCTCTGGAAACACCATATATTTT.

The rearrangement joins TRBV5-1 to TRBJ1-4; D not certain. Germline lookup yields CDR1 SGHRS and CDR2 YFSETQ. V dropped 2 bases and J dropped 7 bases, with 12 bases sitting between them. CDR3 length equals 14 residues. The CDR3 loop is CASSFEQSSEKLFF. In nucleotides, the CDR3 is TGCGCCAGCAGCTTTGAACAGAGTAGTGAAAAACTGTTTTTT.

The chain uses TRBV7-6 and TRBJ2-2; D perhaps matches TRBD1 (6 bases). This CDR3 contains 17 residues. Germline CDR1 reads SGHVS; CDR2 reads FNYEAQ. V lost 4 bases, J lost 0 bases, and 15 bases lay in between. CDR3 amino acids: CASSSGHRVANTGELFF. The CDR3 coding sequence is TGTGCCAGCAGCTCGGGCCACAGGGTGGCGAACACCGGGGAGCTGTTTTTT.

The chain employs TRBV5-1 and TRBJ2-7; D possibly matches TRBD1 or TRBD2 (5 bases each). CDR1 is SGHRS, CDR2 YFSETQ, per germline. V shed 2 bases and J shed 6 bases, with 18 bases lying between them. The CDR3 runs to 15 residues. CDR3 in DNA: TGCGCCAGCAGCTTAGGGGACGAGCGGATTGTCGAGCAGTACTTC. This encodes CASSLGDERIVEQYF.

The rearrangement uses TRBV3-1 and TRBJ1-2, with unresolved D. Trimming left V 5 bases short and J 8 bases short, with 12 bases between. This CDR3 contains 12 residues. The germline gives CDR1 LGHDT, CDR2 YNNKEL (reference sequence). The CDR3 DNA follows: TGTGCCAGCAGCAGTGCCCCTGGGGGCTACACCTTC. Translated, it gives CASSSAPGGYTF.

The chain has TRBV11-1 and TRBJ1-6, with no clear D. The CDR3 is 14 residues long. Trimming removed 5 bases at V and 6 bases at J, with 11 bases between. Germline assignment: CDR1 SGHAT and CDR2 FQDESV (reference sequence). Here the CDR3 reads CASSPGGLNSPLHF. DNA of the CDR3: TGTGCCAGCAGCCCCGGCGGACTTAATTCACCCCTCCACTTT.

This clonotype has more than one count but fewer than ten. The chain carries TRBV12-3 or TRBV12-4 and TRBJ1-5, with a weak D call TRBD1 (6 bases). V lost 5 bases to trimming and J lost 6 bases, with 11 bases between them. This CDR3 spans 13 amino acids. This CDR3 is CASSLQGFQPQHF. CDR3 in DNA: TGTGCCAGCAGTCTTCAGGGGTTTCAGCCCCAGCATTTT.

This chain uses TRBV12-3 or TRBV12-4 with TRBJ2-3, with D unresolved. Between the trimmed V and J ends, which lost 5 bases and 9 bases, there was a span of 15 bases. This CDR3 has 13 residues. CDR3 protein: CASSASEHLTQYF. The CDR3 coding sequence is TGTGCCAGCAGTGCGTCAGAGCATCTAACGCAGTATTTT.

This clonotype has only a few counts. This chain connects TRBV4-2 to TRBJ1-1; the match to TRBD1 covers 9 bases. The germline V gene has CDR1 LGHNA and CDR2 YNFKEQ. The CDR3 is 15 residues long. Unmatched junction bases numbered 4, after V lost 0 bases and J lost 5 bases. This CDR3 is CASSQDGQGMTEAFF. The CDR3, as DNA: TGTGCCAGCAGCCAAGATGGACAGGGGATGACTGAAGCTTTCTTT.

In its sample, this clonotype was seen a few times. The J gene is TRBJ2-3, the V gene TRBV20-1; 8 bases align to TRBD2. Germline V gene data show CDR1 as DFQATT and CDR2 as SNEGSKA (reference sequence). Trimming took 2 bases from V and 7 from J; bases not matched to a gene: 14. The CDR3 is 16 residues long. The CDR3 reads CSARTGWAGGPNTQYF. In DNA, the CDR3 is TGCAGTGCTAGAACGGGGTGGGCGGGGGGCCCGAATACGCAGTATTTT.

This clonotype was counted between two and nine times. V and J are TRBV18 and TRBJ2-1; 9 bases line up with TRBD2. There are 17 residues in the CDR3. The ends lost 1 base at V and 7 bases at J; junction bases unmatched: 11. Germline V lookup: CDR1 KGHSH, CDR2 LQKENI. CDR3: CASSPLPGLASSNEQFF. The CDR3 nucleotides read TGTGCCAGCTCACCACTACCGGGACTAGCCTCCTCTAATGAGCAGTTCTTC.